One sample yielded the 14 T cell receptor beta chains listed below, sequenced in a study of cytomegalovirus exposure and HLA in healthy donors. 13 Jbeta primers and 60 Vbeta primers were used for the PCR. Only in-frame clones appear in the TCRdb table, and some are missing; sequencing was by immunoSEQ multiplex PCR. The sample shows 180,000 or so clones, 75% to 80% of them seen only once. Source material: PBMCs. The receptors stem from a man aged 45-65 years in good health and CMV-seropositive.

J is TRBJ2-7 and V is TRBV11-2; TRBD1 agrees at 8 bases. The CDR3 consists of 15 residues. Germline V gene data show CDR1 as SGHAT and CDR2 as FQNNGV. V lost 3 bases to trimming and J lost 7 bases; unmatched junction nucleotides: 11. The CDR3 protein is CASSFDRGPLLEQYV. CDR3 in DNA: TGTGCCAGCAGCTTTGACAGGGGTCCCCTTTTAGAGCAGTACGTC.

This clone was seen more than once but under ten times. The CDR3 DNA follows: TGTGCCAGCAGCCCCAGGACTAGTATCTACGAGCAGTACTTC. Encoded protein: CASSPRTSIYEQYF. The V and J genes are TRBV7-2 and TRBJ2-7, with 7 bases fitting TRBD2. The CDR3 length is 14 residues. In germline, CDR1 is SGHTA, CDR2 FQGNSA. With V trimmed by 5 bases and J by 3 bases, 7 bases remained unmatched.

The V and J genes are TRBV13 and TRBJ2-1, with unresolved D. This CDR3 contains 11 residues. Trimming cost V 4 bases and J 7 bases, with 5 bases left between them. Per the germline V gene, CDR1 is PRHDT and CDR2 is FYEKMQ (reference sequence). The CDR3 bases are TGTGCCAGCAGCTCCATGAATGAGCAGTTCTTC. Translated, it gives CASSSMNEQFF.

V and J are TRBV28 and TRBJ1-6; D is uncertain. This CDR3 has 15 amino acids. V lost 3 bases, J lost 6 bases, and 12 bases lay in between. Germline CDR1 MDHEN, CDR2 SYDVKM. The CDR3 protein is CASSLPGGLNSPLHF. The CDR3 coding sequence is TGTGCCAGCAGTTTGCCTGGCGGCCTTAATTCACCCCTCCACTTT.

V is TRBV6-1 and J is TRBJ2-3; possibly TRBD1 for D (7 bases). V was clipped by 3 bases and J by 1 base, with 14 bases between them. CDR1 and CDR2 from the germline V gene are MNHNS and SASEGT. The CDR3 covers 16 residues. CDR3 nucleotides: TGTGCCAGCAGTGAGCATGGAGGGGGCGGCACAGATACGCAGTATTTT. Its translation: CASSEHGGGGTDTQYF.

The chain couples TRBV7-9 to TRBJ1-2, with D unresolved. V gave up 2 bases and J gave up 6 bases, with 7 bases separating them. Germline V lookup: CDR1 SEHNR, CDR2 FQNEAQ (reference sequence). The CDR3 sequence is 12 residues long. The CDR3 DNA sequence: TGTGCCAGCAGCTTACTGTCGGATGGCTACACCTTC. It is translated as CASSLLSDGYTF.

This CDR3 is CASSPLRRSYNEQFF. The CDR3 coding sequence is TGTGCCAGCAGCCCCTTACGGCGGTCCTACAATGAGCAGTTCTTC. This chain links TRBV5-8 with TRBJ2-1, with no clear D. V was shortened by 4 bases and J by 1 base, with 12 bases between the two germline ends. The CDR3 sequence is 15 residues long. Germline V gene data show CDR1 as SGHTS and CDR2 as YDEGEE.

Here the CDR3 DNA reads TGTGCCAGCAGCTTAGGACTAGCGGGGGCCCCTGGCACCGGGGAGCTGTTTTTT. Residues: CASSLGLAGAPGTGELFF. The chain employs TRBV7-3 and TRBJ2-2, with TRBD2 matching over 13 bases. The germline CDR1 and CDR2 sequences are SGHTA and FQGTGA. V dropped 2 bases and J dropped 4; count of bases not matched to a gene: 7. This CDR3 region has 18 residues.

The rearrangement uses TRBV11-2 and TRBJ1-1; no definite D call. Looked up from germline, CDR1 is SGHAT and CDR2 is FQNNGV. CDR3 length: 16 amino acids. V lost 0 bases, J lost 0 bases, and 11 bases lay in between. CDR3 nucleotide sequence: TGTGCCAGCAGCTTAGAGTTTGGCAGAATGAACACTGAAGCTTTCTTT. It encodes CASSLEFGRMNTEAFF.

The chain couples TRBV6-1 to TRBJ2-7, with D possibly being TRBD1 (5 bases). The V end lost 3 bases, the J end lost 3 bases, and 18 bases lay between the germline ends. Germline loops: CDR1 MNHNS, CDR2 SASEGT. The CDR3 consists of 16 residues. CDR3 region: CASSERPETVFYEQYV. Here the CDR3 DNA reads TGTGCCAGCAGTGAGCGGCCCGAGACAGTTTTCTACGAGCAGTACGTC.

V and J are TRBV7-2 and TRBJ2-3, with D perhaps matching TRBD1 (5 bases). Trimming took off 2 bases at V and 2 bases at J, with 11 bases between the two ends. The CDR3 covers 15 residues. Germline CDR1 reads SGHTA; CDR2 reads FQGNSA. CDR3 region: CASSLWGRTTDTQYF. In DNA form, the CDR3 reads TGTGCCAGCAGCTTATGGGGCAGAACCACAGATACGCAGTATTTT.

In this sample, this clone turned up once. CDR3 nucleotide sequence: TGTGCCAGCAGCTTGGACAGGCGTTCGGGTGAGCAGTACTTC. It translates to CASSLDRRSGEQYF. This chain uses TRBV5-6 with TRBJ2-7; maybe TRBD1 (5 bases). The V end lost 0 bases, the J end lost 7 bases, and 14 bases lay between the germline ends. The CDR3 spans 14 residues. The germline V gene encodes CDR1 SGHDT and CDR2 YYEEEE.

The rearrangement links TRBV5-6 to TRBJ2-7, with 9 bases fitting TRBD1. Germline V gene data show CDR1 as SGHDT and CDR2 as YYEEEE. The CDR3 covers 14 residues. Trimming took 3 bases from V and 5 from J; bases not matched to a gene: 6. The CDR3 coding sequence is TGTGCCAGCAGCTGGGGGACAGGGTCGGACGAGCAGTACGTC. It yields the protein CASSWGTGSDEQYV.

J is TRBJ2-3 and V is TRBV11-1; D may be TRBD2 (6 bases). There are 16 residues in the CDR3. Germline-derived CDR1 and CDR2 are SGHAT and FQDESV (reference sequence). V shed 0 bases and J shed 2 bases, with 12 bases lying between them. The CDR3 DNA follows: TGTGCCAGCAGCTTAGCGGCTCTAGCGTTCACAGATACGCAGTATTTT. Protein sequence: CASSLAALAFTDTQYF. Variable domain in full (rest from reference TRBV11-1 and TRBJ2-3): EAEVAQSPRYKITEKSQAVAFWCDPISGHATLYWYRQILGQGPELLVQFQDESVVDDSQLPKDRFSAERLKGVDSTLKIQPAELGDSAMYLCASSLAALAFTDTQYFGPGTRLTVL.